This TCR beta chain was retrieved from a study of T cell changes during pregnancy in multiple sclerosis. The protocol was immunoSEQ multiplex PCR, while the TCRdb copy is restricted to in-frame clones and leaves out a portion. The sample includes roughly 29,000 clones, roughly 89% of them seen just once. J gave up 1 base and V 11 bases, and 5 bases lay outside the gene matches. The germline gives CDR1 SNHLY, CDR2 FYNNEI. The CDR3 is 14 residues long. This clonotype originated in a female donor in good health, enrolled as a control in a pregnancy study. V and J are TRBV2 and TRBJ2-6; 7 bases are a match to TRBD1. The sample in question was CD4+ T cells from peripheral blood mononuclear cells, obtained in the first trimester of pregnancy. The CDR3 sequence: CAGQQGSGANVLTF. Here the CDR3 DNA reads TGTGCCGGCCAACAGGGGTCTGGGGCCAACGTCCTGACTTTC.